This record concerns one T cell receptor beta chain sequence. Original processing methods: Reference gene primers were amplified, and this amplification served to estimate nucleated cell counts. Sequenced by immunoSEQ multiplex PCR; TCRdb stores in-frame clones only, minus some. V and J calls and clone size are as listed in that table; D and trimming were resolved from the DNA. The repertoire holds 180,000 or so clones, with more than 65% as singletons. The CDR3 has 14 amino acids. CDR1 SGHDT and CDR2 YYEEEE come from the germline V gene. Trimming pared 1 base from V and 5 bases from J, leaving 9 bases between. This entry comes from a study of blood T cell repertoires in COVID-19. Study details: Material from acute and convalescent COVID-19 was sourced from the United States, Italy and Spain. Nucleic acid was either cDNA or gDNA, and it came from T cells, B-cell-depleted T cells, or PBMCs.

The chain links TRBV5-6 to TRBJ1-4; D possibly corresponds to TRBD1 (6 bases). The sequenced sample was peripheral blood. The TCR comes from a human donor with acute or convalescent COVID-19. The donor label of this sample is uncertain. DNA of the CDR3: TGTGCCAGCAGCTTGAGGGGGAACAATGAAAAACTGTTTTTT. As protein: CASSLRGNNEKLFF.